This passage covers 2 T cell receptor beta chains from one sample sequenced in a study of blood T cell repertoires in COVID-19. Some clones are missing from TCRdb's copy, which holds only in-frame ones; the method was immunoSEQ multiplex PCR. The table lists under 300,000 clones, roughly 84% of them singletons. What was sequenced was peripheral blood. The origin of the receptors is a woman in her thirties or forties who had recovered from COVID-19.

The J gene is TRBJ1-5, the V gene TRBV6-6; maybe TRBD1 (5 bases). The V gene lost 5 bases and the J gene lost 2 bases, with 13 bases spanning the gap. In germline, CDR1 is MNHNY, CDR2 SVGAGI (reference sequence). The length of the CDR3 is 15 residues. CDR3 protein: CASSRQSGGNQPQHF. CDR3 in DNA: TGTGCCAGCAGTCGGCAGTCGGGGGGCAATCAGCCCCAGCATTTT.

The CDR3 spells CASSQADRAYNEQFF. The CDR3 DNA is TGTGCCAGCAGCCAGGCCGACAGGGCCTACAATGAGCAGTTCTTC. The chain couples TRBV3-1 (or the pseudogene TRBV3-2) to TRBJ2-1; 7 nucleotides align to TRBD1. Trimming took 3 bases from V and 2 from J; bases not matched to a gene: 4. The CDR3 is made up of 15 amino acids. Germline CDR1 reads LGHDT; CDR2 reads YNNKEL (reference sequence).